This TCR beta chain comes out of a study of Graves' ophthalmopathy and Graves' hyperthyroidism. In germline, CDR1 is ENHRY, CDR2 SYGVKD. The CDR3 sequence is 16 residues long. V lost 8 bases and J lost 0; bases outside the gene matches: 13. TCR beta CDR3 amplification used RNA transcripts. RT-PCR with HTBI primers came first, then second-round multiplex PCR. TCRdb reanalysed the multiplex PCR reads using MiXCR and keeps one entry per CDR3 protein. The sample lists some 1.1 million distinct CDR3 sequences, 35% to 40% occurring once. Sequenced input: peripheral blood or thyroid tissue (not recorded which). The receptor was isolated from an adult man with Graves' hyperthyroidism. The rearrangement uses TRBV10-3 and TRBJ2-7, with 7 positions matching TRBD1. Written as DNA, the CDR3 is TGTGCCATCTCTGATGAGGGACAGCGCGCCTCCTACGAGCAGTACTTC. It codes for CAISDEGQRASYEQYF.